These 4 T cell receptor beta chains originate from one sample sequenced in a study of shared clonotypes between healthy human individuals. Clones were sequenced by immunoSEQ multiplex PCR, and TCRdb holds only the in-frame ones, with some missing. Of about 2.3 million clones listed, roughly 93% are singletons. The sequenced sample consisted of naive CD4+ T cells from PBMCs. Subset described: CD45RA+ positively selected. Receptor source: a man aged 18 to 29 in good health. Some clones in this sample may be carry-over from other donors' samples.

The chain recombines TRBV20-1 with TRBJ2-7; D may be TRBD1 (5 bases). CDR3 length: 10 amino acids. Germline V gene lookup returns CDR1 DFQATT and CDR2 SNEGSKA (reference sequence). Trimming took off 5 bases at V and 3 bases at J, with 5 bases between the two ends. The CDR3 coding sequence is TGCAGTGCTGGACACTACGAGCAGTACTTC. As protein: CSAGHYEQYF.

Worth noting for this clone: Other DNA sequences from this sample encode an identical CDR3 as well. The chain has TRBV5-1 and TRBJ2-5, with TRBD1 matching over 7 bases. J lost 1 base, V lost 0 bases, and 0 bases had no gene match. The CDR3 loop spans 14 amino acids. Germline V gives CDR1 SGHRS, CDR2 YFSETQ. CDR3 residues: CASSLGTGQETQYF. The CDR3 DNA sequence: TGCGCCAGCAGCTTGGGGACAGGCCAAGAGACCCAGTACTTC.

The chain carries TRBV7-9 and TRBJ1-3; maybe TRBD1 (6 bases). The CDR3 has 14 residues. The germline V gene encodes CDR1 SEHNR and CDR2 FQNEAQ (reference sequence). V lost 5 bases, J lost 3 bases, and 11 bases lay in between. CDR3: CASSSRGGGNTIYF. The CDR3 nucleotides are TGTGCCAGCAGCAGCAGGGGCGGTGGAAACACCATATATTTT.

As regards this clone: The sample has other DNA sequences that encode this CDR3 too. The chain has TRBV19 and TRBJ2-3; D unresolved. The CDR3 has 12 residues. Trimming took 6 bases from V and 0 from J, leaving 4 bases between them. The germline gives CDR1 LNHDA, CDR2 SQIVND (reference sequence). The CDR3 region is CASSPSTDTQYF. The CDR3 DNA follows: TGTGCCAGTAGCCCCAGCACAGATACGCAGTATTTT.